These 5 T cell receptor beta chains were all obtained from the same sample, sequenced in a study of T cell repertoires in cytomegalovirus infection. TCRdb independently ran MiXCR on the reads; one entry per CDR3 protein. Of roughly 600,000 distinct CDR3 sequences in the sample, 20% to 25% are singletons; the top ten hold 7.5% to 9%. The specimen sequenced was CD8+ T cells from PBMCs. These TCRs come from a human donor in good health (CMV status not recorded). Some clones in this sample may be carry-over from other donors' samples.

Turning to this clonotype: The junction and the germline gene differ at one end; a read error may be behind it. The chain is built from TRBV27 and TRBJ2-1; tentatively, D is TRBD1 (6 bases). This CDR3 spans 15 amino acids. Germline assignment: CDR1 MNHEY and CDR2 SMNVEV (reference sequence). This chain's CDR3 is CAGSPTPDSYNEQFF. The CDR3 nucleotides are TGTGCCGGCAGTCCTACCCCGGACAGTTACAATGAGCAGTTCTTC.

The chain has TRBV7-4 and TRBJ2-1; D may be TRBD1 (5 bases). CDR1 and CDR2 (germline): SGHVT, SQSDAQ. This CDR3 is 12 amino acids long. Trimming pared 6 bases from V and 7 bases from J, leaving 10 bases between. As DNA, the CDR3 is TGTGCCAGCAGTCGGACATCAAATGAGCAGTTCTTC. The encoded protein is CASSRTSNEQFF.

The rearrangement joins TRBV29-1 to TRBJ2-3, with unresolved D. Trimming removed 3 bases at V and 5 bases at J, with 3 bases between. The germline CDR1 and CDR2 sequences are SQVTM and ANQGSEA. The CDR3 contains 10 residues. The CDR3 DNA sequence: TGCAGCGTTGAGGAAGATACGCAGTATTTT. It is translated as CSVEEDTQYF.

This clonotype was observed a few times. The chain links TRBV27 to TRBJ1-1; the D gene is possibly TRBD1 (5 bases). V was cut by 4 bases and J by 5 bases, with 11 bases left in between. The CDR3 extends over 13 amino acids. Germline V gene sequence: CDR1 MNHEY, CDR2 SMNVEV (reference sequence). The CDR3 DNA follows: TGTGCCAGCAGTTGGGGGGTAAGGACTGAAGCTTTCTTT. Translation: CASSWGVRTEAFF.

A few counts support this clonotype. This rearrangement joins TRBV20-1 to TRBJ2-7, with D perhaps assigned TRBD1 or TRBD2 (5 bases each). Germline V gene lookup returns CDR1 DFQATT and CDR2 SNEGSKA (reference sequence). The CDR3 runs to 14 residues. The V end lost 5 bases, the J end lost 0 bases, and 14 bases lay between the germline ends. The CDR3 loop reads CSAVSRDVSYEQYF. DNA for the CDR3: TGCAGTGCTGTGAGCCGGGACGTCTCCTACGAGCAGTACTTC.